The present TCR beta chain was sequenced within a study of blood T cell repertoires in COVID-19. Study context: T cells, B-cell-depleted T cells, or PBMCs supplied cDNA or gDNA.

Per the original data handling: Amplified reference gene primers provided the basis for estimating nucleated cell counts. Only in-frame clones appear in the TCRdb table, and some are missing; sequencing was by immunoSEQ multiplex PCR. V, J and clone size are those of that table, while D and trimming were read from the DNA. The sample has 150,000 to 200,000 clones; approximately 86% are singletons. Germline CDR1 MDHEN, CDR2 SYDVKM. This CDR3 has 15 residues. Trimming pared 3 bases from V and 0 bases from J, leaving 9 bases between. The chain links TRBV28 to TRBJ1-5, with D tentatively TRBD1 (5 bases). The sample consisted of peripheral blood. The TCR sequence derives from a middle-aged man with active or convalescent COVID-19. The CDR3 is CASSLGGDSNQPQHF. The CDR3 DNA sequence: TGTGCCAGCAGTTTGGGAGGGGATAGCAATCAGCCCCAGCATTTT.